The T cell receptor (beta chain) under discussion was sequenced for a study of CD8+CD57+ T cells in acquired aplastic anemia. Study in general: The average for DNA from sorted CD4+ and CD8+ cells was roughly 3 ug. Regarding the study as a whole: Found in both controls and patients were twenty-nine CD8+ CDR3 sequences.

Those patients picked for sequencing had displayed CD8+CD57+ cell expansion on flow cytometry. Every patient presented with severe acquired aplastic anemia. Patients were treatment-naive when blood was sampled. Germline loops: CDR1 SNHLY, CDR2 FYNNEI. V lost 6 bases and J lost 0, with 11 bases in between. The CDR3 loop spans 14 amino acids. Concerning this clonotype: Its matching antigen is unknown.

Genomic DNA, serving as template, underwent TCR beta VDJ and CDR3 profiling. TCRdb recomputed calls from the reads with MiXCR, one row per CDR3 protein. The data show 250,000 to 350,000 distinct CDR3 sequences, with approximately 57% seen just once and 1.3% held by the top ten. The chain combines TRBV2 with TRBJ1-1, with unresolved D. The sequence derives from a human donor with aplastic anemia. Sample: sorted CD4+, CD8+, or CD8+CD57+ T cells (not recorded which) from PBMCs. CDR3 region: CASRGDGMNTEAFF. The CDR3 nucleotides read TGTGCCAGCAGGGGAGACGGTATGAACACTGAAGCTTTCTTT.